A single sample gave rise to the 15 T cell receptor beta chains below, sequenced in a study of blood T cell repertoires in COVID-19. Assay: immunoSEQ multiplex PCR; the TCRdb copy retains only in-frame clones and omits some. Altogether some 340,000 clones are present, under 85% being singletons, with the ten largest covering less than 6%. The sample was PBMCs or T cells enriched from blood (not recorded which). The receptors here all came from a woman between 45 and 60 years old who had recovered from COVID-19.

The chain carries TRBV7-2 and TRBJ1-6, with D perhaps matching TRBD1 (6 bases). The CDR3 length is 15 residues. The V and J ends lost 3 bases and 11 bases respectively, with 17 bases between them. The germline gives CDR1 SGHTA, CDR2 FQGNSA. CDR3 residues: CASSLDSGVLTPLHF. CDR3 nucleotides: TGTGCCAGCAGCTTGGACTCAGGGGTTTTGACACCCCTCCACTTT.

The chain joins TRBV10-3 to TRBJ1-1; 10 bases align to TRBD1. The CDR3 loop spans 16 amino acids. CDR1 and CDR2 from the germline V gene are ENHRY and SYGVKD. Trimming took 7 bases from V and 6 from J; bases not matched to a gene: 14. The CDR3 is CAIKDPTPGQGSEAFF. In DNA form, the CDR3 reads TGTGCCATCAAAGACCCTACTCCGGGACAGGGGTCTGAAGCTTTCTTT.

The chain joins TRBV6-2 or TRBV6-3 to TRBJ1-1; D uncertain. The V end was cut by 5 bases, the J end by 1 base, with 11 bases between. The CDR3 has 14 residues. Germline lookup yields CDR1 MNHEY and CDR2 SVGEGT. The CDR3 DNA follows: TGTGCCAGCAGTATTCTTCTAAGGAACACTGAAGCTTTCTTT. It yields the protein CASSILLRNTEAFF.

In its sample, this clone was seen a few times. The chain carries TRBV6-5 and TRBJ1-1, with D hard to call. Deletions cut 5 bases from V and 2 bases from J, with 15 bases between. CDR3 length equals 15 residues. CDR1 is MNHEY and CDR2 is SVGAGI in the germline V gene. Here the CDR3 reads CASSRGRDTNTEAFF. DNA for the CDR3: TGTGCCAGCAGTCGTGGTCGAGACACAAACACTGAAGCTTTCTTT.

The chain joins TRBV12-3 or TRBV12-4 to TRBJ2-2; D ambiguous. Trimming took off 6 bases at V and 6 bases at J, with 8 bases between the two ends. The CDR3 contains 12 residues. The CDR3 sequence: CASRISSGELFF. For the CDR3, the DNA is TGTGCCAGCAGAATAAGCTCCGGGGAGCTGTTTTTT.

V usage is TRBV5-6 and J usage is TRBJ1-1; D may be TRBD1 (5 bases). Germline assignment: CDR1 SGHDT and CDR2 YYEEEE. V gave up 7 bases and J gave up 5 bases, with 30 bases separating them. The CDR3 runs 18 residues. The CDR3 reads CASLPRVGRSFGVTEAFF. CDR3 nucleotide sequence: TGTGCCAGCCTCCCCAGGGTGGGCAGGAGCTTTGGTGTAACTGAAGCTTTCTTT.

This chain uses TRBV3-1 (or the pseudogene TRBV3-2) with TRBJ2-7, with D maybe TRBD1 (6 bases). V was cut by 1 base and J by 6 bases, with 10 bases left in between. This CDR3 is 13 amino acids long. Germline loops: CDR1 LGHDT, CDR2 YNNKEL (reference sequence). CDR3 amino acids: CASSQVTGSEQYF. In DNA, the CDR3 is TGTGCCAGCAGCCAAGTTACAGGGAGCGAGCAGTACTTC.

The chain recombines TRBV7-6 with TRBJ1-5, with a possible D match to TRBD1 (6 bases). The length of the CDR3 is 16 residues. The germline V gene encodes CDR1 SGHVS and CDR2 FNYEAQ. Between the trimmed V and J ends, which lost 0 bases and 2 bases, there was a span of 11 bases. The CDR3 region is CASSLAEGDGNQPQHF. The CDR3 DNA follows: TGTGCCAGCAGCTTAGCAGAGGGGGACGGCAATCAGCCCCAGCATTTT.

This clone was counted once. V is TRBV7-6 and J is TRBJ1-1; 7 nucleotides agree with TRBD1. This CDR3 comprises 14 residues. Germline lookup yields CDR1 SGHVS and CDR2 FNYEAQ. V lost 2 bases to trimming and J lost 3 bases; unmatched junction nucleotides: 3. CDR3 nucleotides: TGTGCCAGCAGCTTAACAGGGGCGGACACTGAAGCTTTCTTT. It codes for CASSLTGADTEAFF.

The chain recombines TRBV5-4 with TRBJ2-3; a possible D gene is TRBD2 (6 bases). Between the trimmed V and J ends, which lost 2 bases and 4 bases, there was a span of 17 bases. Germline loops: CDR1 SGHNT, CDR2 YYREEE (reference sequence). CDR3 length: 16 amino acids. The CDR3 region is CASSFGGRRVADTQYF. The CDR3 DNA follows: TGTGCCAGCAGCTTTGGGGGTAGGAGGGTCGCAGATACGCAGTATTTT.

This clone was recorded only once. Other DNA sequences in the same sample also yield this CDR3. The rearrangement links TRBV3-1 (or the pseudogene TRBV3-2) to TRBJ2-3, with TRBD1 identical over 9 bases. Unmatched junction bases numbered 0, after V lost 4 bases and J lost 1 base. Germline V lookup: CDR1 LGHDT, CDR2 YNNKEL (reference sequence). The CDR3 consists of 14 residues. This chain's CDR3 is CASSRQGGTDTQYF. Written as DNA, the CDR3 is TGTGCCAGCAGCCGACAGGGGGGCACAGATACGCAGTATTTT.

The J gene is TRBJ1-1, the V gene TRBV6-5; tentative D call: TRBD1 (5 bases). The length of the CDR3 is 14 residues. Germline CDR1 reads MNHEY; CDR2 reads SVGAGI. V was clipped by 5 bases and J by 2 bases, with 12 bases between them. The CDR3 DNA sequence: TGTGCCAGCAGTATAATGACAGTAAACACTGAAGCTTTCTTT. Its translation is CASSIMTVNTEAFF.

The chain carries TRBV14 and TRBJ1-2, with 7 bases aligning to TRBD1. The ends lost 3 bases at V and 4 bases at J; junction bases unmatched: 17. Germline assignment: CDR1 SGHDN and CDR2 FVKESK. There are 18 residues in the CDR3. CDR3 loop: CASSHRRSRGRGSYGYTF. CDR3 coding DNA: TGTGCCAGCAGCCATAGGCGGTCGAGGGGGCGCGGCTCCTATGGCTACACCTTC.

The chain recombines TRBV29-1 with TRBJ1-1; weak D call: TRBD1 (6 bases). Germline CDR1 is SQVTM and CDR2 is ANQGSEA. Trimming stripped 7 bases from V and 5 bases from J, with 17 bases between. The CDR3 is 13 residues long. The DNA of the CDR3 is TGCAGCGCCGGAATTACAGGGATGACTGAAGCTTTCTTT. Protein product: CSAGITGMTEAFF.

The J gene is TRBJ1-1, the V gene TRBV6-5; D not resolved. CDR1 is MNHEY, CDR2 SVGAGI, per germline. V lost 8 bases, J lost 5 bases, and 18 bases lay in between. This CDR3 is 14 amino acids long. CDR3 sequence: CASPVDGVVTEAFF. The CDR3 DNA sequence: TGTGCCAGCCCGGTGGACGGGGTGGTAACTGAAGCTTTCTTT.